The sequence of this T cell receptor beta chain was determined in a study of graft-versus-host responses after intestinal transplantation. Study as a whole: Recipients had multivisceral, liver-intestinal, or isolated intestinal transplants. The study gave all recipients anti-thymocyte globulin induction, then tacrolimus and steroids for roughly 3 years. The study's findings and limits: Present in recipient marrow, GvH clones included some that appeared first in ileum or blood.

With respect to this clone: Its specificity is unknown.

TCRdb's copy holds only in-frame clones and misses some; the assay was immunoSEQ multiplex PCR. The sample has tens of thousands of clones; around 93% are singletons. The germline V gene has CDR1 MNHEY and CDR2 SVGAGI. The CDR3 has 13 amino acids. V was clipped by 6 bases and J by 4 bases, with 10 bases between them. Sequences were derived from PBMCs, sampled 98 days after intestinal transplantation. This TCR derives from a human patient who received an intestinal transplant, so some T cells may come from the graft donor. The chain is built from TRBV6-5 and TRBJ2-1, with D possibly matching TRBD2 (6 bases). The CDR3 loop reads CASRIGTYNEQFF. The CDR3 region has the DNA TGTGCCAGCAGGATCGGGACTTACAATGAGCAGTTCTTC.